The 29 T cell receptor beta chains given below trace back to one sample, sequenced in a study of blood T cell repertoires in COVID-19. Using immunoSEQ multiplex PCR, the repertoire was profiled, and TCRdb retains in-frame clones only, with some absent. The profile shows roughly 400,000 clones, around 91% of them singletons. The sample taken for sequencing was PBMCs or T cells enriched from blood (not recorded which). These receptors all stem from a man between 18 and 29 years old who had recovered from COVID-19.

The genes are TRBV5-8 and TRBJ1-5; D ambiguous. V lost 5 bases and J lost 3, with 12 bases in between. Germline CDR1 and CDR2: SGHTS and YDEGEE. This CDR3 is built from 14 residues. The CDR3 bases are TGTGCCAGCAGAGCCCCGATCTACAATCAGCCCCAGCATTTT. Protein sequence: CASRAPIYNQPQHF.

CDR3 nucleotides: TGCGCCAGCAGCTTGTCCCCCGACCTAGCGGGGACCCACGAGCAGTACTTC. It yields the protein CASSLSPDLAGTHEQYF. The V call is TRBV5-1, the J call TRBJ2-7; 9 nucleotides match TRBD2. This CDR3 is built from 17 residues. The germline V gene has CDR1 SGHRS and CDR2 YFSETQ. V gave up 1 base and J gave up 5 bases; unmatched junction bases: 13.

The chain has TRBV7-3 and TRBJ1-1, with TRBD1 matching over 8 bases. The CDR3 is 17 amino acids. From germline, CDR1 is SGHTA and CDR2 FQGTGA. The V and J ends lost 5 bases and 0 bases, in that order; junction bases with no gene match: 11. For the CDR3, the DNA is TGTGCCAGCAGCCCAAAAGGGGGACAGGCCCTGAACACTGAAGCTTTCTTT. Translation: CASSPKGGQALNTEAFF.

The chain carries TRBV6-5 and TRBJ1-1; 8 bases map to TRBD1. This CDR3 has 14 residues. Germline CDR1 MNHEY, CDR2 SVGAGI. Losses at the gene ends were 8 bases for V and 0 bases for J; bases not matched to a gene: 5. CDR3 in DNA: TGTGCCAGCGGGCGACAGGGGATGAACACTGAAGCTTTCTTT. Its translation: CASGRQGMNTEAFF.

This chain joins TRBV28 and TRBJ2-7; D gene unclear. V lost 5 bases to trimming and J lost 2 bases, with 13 bases between them. The germline V gene has CDR1 MDHEN and CDR2 SYDVKM. This CDR3 has 14 amino acids. The CDR3 nucleotides read TGTGCCAGCAGTCCCGCCCCCCACACCTACGAGCAGTACTTC. It specifies CASSPAPHTYEQYF.

The chain links TRBV10-3 to TRBJ1-5; tentatively, D is TRBD1 (5 bases). The CDR3 length is 14 residues. The V gene lost 3 bases and the J gene lost 3 bases, with 9 bases spanning the gap. Per the germline V gene, CDR1 is ENHRY and CDR2 is SYGVKD. The CDR3 region has the DNA TGTGCCATCAGTGACCAGGGAAACAATCAGCCCCAGCATTTT. Translation: CAISDQGNNQPQHF.

V gene TRBV10-3 combines with J gene TRBJ1-2; possible D gene TRBD1, 5 bases. This CDR3 has 17 amino acids. The ends were cut back, 3 bases at V and 3 bases at J, with 20 bases in the middle. The germline CDR1 and CDR2 sequences are ENHRY and SYGVKD. The CDR3 protein is CAISDGGVRGADYGYTF. DNA for the CDR3: TGTGCCATCAGTGACGGGGGGGTGAGGGGCGCTGACTATGGCTACACCTTC.

In this sample, this clone turned up once. This rearrangement joins TRBV28 to TRBJ2-7, with 10 bases that match TRBD1. This CDR3 is 14 amino acids long. Trimming cost V 2 bases and J 9 bases; bases outside gene matches: 7. From germline, CDR1 is MDHEN and CDR2 SYDVKM. The CDR3 region is CASSLVGQGWVQYF. Here the CDR3 DNA reads TGTGCCAGCAGTTTAGTGGGACAGGGGTGGGTGCAGTACTTC. The full variable domain, completed using reference TRBV28 and TRBJ2-7, is DVKVTQSSRYLVKRTGEKVFLECVQDMDHENMFWYRQDPGLGLRLIYFSYDVKMKEKGDIPEGYSVSREKKERFSLILESASTNQTSMYLCASSLVGQGWVQYFGPGTRLTVT.

The chain combines TRBV28 with TRBJ1-6; TRBD1 agrees at 8 bases. Germline V gene sequence: CDR1 MDHEN, CDR2 SYDVKM. The CDR3 length is 14 residues. Losses at the gene ends were 6 bases for V and 7 bases for J; bases not matched to a gene: 5. The DNA of the CDR3 is TGTGCCAGCAGACCAGACAGGGGAAATTCACCCCTCCACTTT. Protein sequence: CASRPDRGNSPLHF.

The V call is TRBV11-3, the J call TRBJ1-1; D is possibly TRBD1 (5 bases). The CDR3 runs to 18 residues. Trimming shortened V by 0 bases and J by 0 bases, and 17 bases separated the two germline ends. Germline V gives CDR1 SGHNT, CDR2 YENEEA. Here the CDR3 DNA reads TGTGCCAGCAGCTTAGACCCCCCAGGGTTAGGGATGAACACTGAAGCTTTCTTT. It codes for CASSLDPPGLGMNTEAFF.

The genes are TRBV24-1 and TRBJ1-6; TRBD1 might be the D (5 bases). CDR1 is KGHDR and CDR2 is SFDVKD in the germline V gene. The ends were cut back, 7 bases at V and 10 bases at J, with 13 bases in the middle. The CDR3 runs to 13 residues. This CDR3 is CATSSDSRSPLHF. CDR3 nucleotides: TGTGCCACCAGCTCAGACAGTAGATCACCCCTCCACTTT.

The chain is built from TRBV7-9 and TRBJ1-1; D is perhaps TRBD1 (5 bases). Germline CDR1 reads SEHNR; CDR2 reads FQNEAQ (reference sequence). Trimming shortened V by 5 bases and J by 5 bases, and 9 bases separated the two germline ends. The CDR3 has 12 residues. The CDR3 loop is CASSLRQTEAFF. The CDR3 region has the DNA TGTGCCAGCAGCCTGAGACAGACTGAAGCTTTCTTT.

The chain combines TRBV5-6 with TRBJ2-4; 7 positions agree with TRBD1. This CDR3 is 18 amino acids long. The trim removed 4 bases at V and 3 bases at J, leaving 16 bases unmatched. Germline V gene lookup returns CDR1 SGHDT and CDR2 YYEEEE. The CDR3, as DNA: TGTGCCAGCAGCCGCGGTTCTAAGGGGGCTGTCAGCAAAAACATTCAGTACTTC. It is translated as CASSRGSKGAVSKNIQYF.

The chain employs TRBV12-3 or TRBV12-4 and TRBJ1-6; 9 nucleotides align to TRBD1. V trimming: 8 bases; J trimming: 7 bases; junction bases outside the gene matches: 3. The CDR3 covers 13 residues. CDR3 amino acids: CASAGTGNSPLHF. DNA of the CDR3: TGTGCCAGCGCGGGGACAGGGAATTCACCCCTCCACTTT.

This CDR3 is CASSLTWRTTNEKLFF. The CDR3 nucleotides read TGCGCCAGCAGCCTTACCTGGCGGACAACTAATGAAAAACTGTTTTTT. This chain links TRBV5-1 with TRBJ1-4; D is ambiguous. The germline gives CDR1 SGHRS, CDR2 YFSETQ. This CDR3 comprises 16 residues. Trimming took 4 bases from V and 0 from J, leaving 13 bases between them.

The rearrangement uses TRBV7-9 and TRBJ2-7, with 10 bases lining up with TRBD2. The CDR3 totals 15 residues. Germline-derived CDR1 and CDR2 are SEHNR and FQNEAQ (reference sequence). J was trimmed by 4 bases and V by 5 bases; bases with no gene match: 8. Here the CDR3 DNA reads TGTGCCAGCAGCCCAGAGCGGGGGGGCCAATACGAGCAGTACTTC. Translation gives CASSPERGGQYEQYF.

The chain joins TRBV28 to TRBJ2-1; TRBD2 matches at 13 bases. CDR1 is MDHEN, CDR2 SYDVKM, per germline. V shed 2 bases and J 7 bases; nucleotides not matched to a gene: 11. This CDR3 has 18 residues. CDR3 sequence (DNA): TGTGCCAGCAGTTTAAGAGGCCCTACTAGCGGGAGGGGAAATGAGCAGTTCTTC. Amino acids: CASSLRGPTSGRGNEQFF.

The count of this clone is one. The chain uses TRBV7-9 and TRBJ1-4; weak D call: TRBD1 (6 bases). The CDR3 has 14 residues. Germline V gene sequence: CDR1 SEHNR, CDR2 FQNEAQ (reference sequence). Trimming cost V 5 bases and J 6 bases, with 13 bases left between them. CDR3 DNA sequence: TGTGCCAGCAGCATAACAGGGCTGGATGAAAAACTGTTTTTT. This encodes CASSITGLDEKLFF. The variable domain in full, with the rest retrieved from reference TRBV7-9 and TRBJ1-4, is DTGVSQNPRHKITKRGQNVTFRCDPISEHNRLYWYRQTLGQGPEFLTYFQNEAQLEKSRLLSDRFSAERPKGSFSTLEIQRTEQGDSAMYLCASSITGLDEKLFFGSGTQLSVL.

The J gene is TRBJ2-7, the V gene TRBV19; TRBD1 aligns across 9 bases. Germline V CDR1 and CDR2: LNHDA, SQIVND (reference sequence). The trim removed 5 bases at V and 0 bases at J, leaving 5 bases unmatched. The CDR3 totals 15 residues. The CDR3 region is CASSPGQGISYEQYF. In DNA form, the CDR3 reads TGTGCCAGTAGTCCCGGACAGGGGATCTCCTACGAGCAGTACTTC.

The J gene is TRBJ2-7, the V gene TRBV11-2; TRBD2 matches at 10 bases. CDR1 and CDR2 (germline): SGHAT, FQNNGV. Trimming cost V 5 bases and J 6 bases; bases outside gene matches: 7. The CDR3 length is 14 residues. CDR3 in amino acids: CASSELAGLREQYF. CDR3 nucleotides: TGTGCCAGCAGCGAACTAGCGGGACTGCGCGAGCAGTACTTC.

The genes are TRBV2 and TRBJ1-2; 9 bases line up with TRBD1. CDR1 and CDR2 from the germline V gene are SNHLY and FYNNEI. CDR3 length: 14 residues. The junction had 2 bases not matched to a gene; V was cut back by 5 bases and J by 1 base. This CDR3 reads CASSRQGDNYGYTF. Written as DNA, the CDR3 is TGTGCCAGCAGTCGACAGGGGGATAACTATGGCTACACCTTC.

This clone was recorded a few times. The chain joins TRBV2 to TRBJ1-2; no firm D call. Germline lookup yields CDR1 SNHLY and CDR2 FYNNEI. Trimming removed 9 bases at V and 3 bases at J, with 14 bases between. The CDR3 consists of 13 residues. CDR3 region: CARTSGSDYGYTF. DNA of the CDR3: TGTGCCAGGACGTCGGGGTCTGACTATGGCTACACCTTC.

This chain links TRBV11-2 with TRBJ2-7; 8 bases are a match to TRBD2. There are 14 residues in the CDR3. Germline loops: CDR1 SGHAT, CDR2 FQNNGV. Trimming at V came to 7 bases and at J to 1 base, leaving 6 bases not matched to a gene. The chain's CDR3 is CASTTSGHSYEQYF. CDR3 DNA: TGTGCCAGCACAACTAGCGGCCATTCCTACGAGCAGTACTTC.

The CDR3 here is CASRTGNSGNTIYF. CDR3 in DNA: TGTGCCAGCAGGACAGGGAACTCTGGAAACACCATATATTTT. V is TRBV6-5 and J is TRBJ1-3; 7 nucleotides agree with TRBD1. Trimming cost V 6 bases and J 0 bases; bases outside gene matches: 2. Germline lookup yields CDR1 MNHEY and CDR2 SVGAGI. The CDR3 covers 14 residues.

About this clone: Different DNA sequences within this sample yield the same CDR3. This sequence joins TRBV3-1 (or the pseudogene TRBV3-2) and TRBJ2-7, with TRBD1 identical over 7 bases. Germline lookup yields CDR1 LGHDT and CDR2 YNNKEL (reference sequence). V shed 4 bases and J 6 bases; nucleotides not matched to a gene: 0. This CDR3 is 11 amino acids long. The CDR3 DNA follows: TGTGCCAGCAGCCCAGGGGGCGAGCAGTACTTC. It is translated as CASSPGGEQYF.

The gene calls are TRBV11-2 and TRBJ2-1, with 7 bases fitting TRBD2. The length of the CDR3 is 15 residues. The V segment lost 3 bases and the J segment 6 bases; nucleotides outside the gene matches: 8. Looked up from germline, CDR1 is SGHAT and CDR2 is FQNNGV. The CDR3 protein is CASSLRAGTGNEQFF. The CDR3 nucleotides are TGTGCCAGCAGCTTGAGAGCGGGAACTGGCAATGAGCAGTTCTTC.

The chain is built from TRBV5-8 and TRBJ1-3, with D perhaps matching TRBD1 (5 bases). CDR1 and CDR2 from the germline V gene are SGHTS and YDEGEE. The CDR3 sequence is 15 residues long. The V and J ends lost 2 bases and 0 bases respectively, with 9 bases between them. CDR3 sequence (DNA): TGTGCCAGCAGCTTAGGGGTGGCCTCTGGAAACACCATATATTTT. Encoded protein: CASSLGVASGNTIYF. Filled out from reference TRBV5-8 and TRBJ1-3, the complete variable domain reads EAGVTQSPTHLIKTRGQQATLRCSPISGHTSVYWYQQALGLGLQFLLWYDEGEERNRGNFPPRFSGRQFPNYSSELNVNALELEDSALYLCASSLGVASGNTIYFGEGSWLTVV.

Notes on this clone: An end of the junction differs from the germline gene, which may be a read error. V usage is TRBV19 and J usage is TRBJ1-2; no clear D. The CDR3 is 15 amino acids. Per the germline V gene, CDR1 is LNHDA and CDR2 is SQIVND (reference sequence). The CDR3 DNA reads TGTGCCAGTTGTATCCGTGCTCGGTATCTGGGCGGCTACACCTTC. This encodes CASCIRARYLGGYTF.

Remarks on this clone: Other DNA sequences in this sample translate to the same CDR3. The CDR3 bases are TGTGCCAGCAGCGTAGGAGGCACAGATACGCAGTATTTT. Translating gives CASSVGGTDTQYF. This chain joins TRBV9 and TRBJ2-3, with D unresolved. The CDR3 has 13 residues. Germline lookup yields CDR1 SGDLS and CDR2 YYNGEE. V was clipped by 0 bases and J by 1 base, with 3 bases between them.